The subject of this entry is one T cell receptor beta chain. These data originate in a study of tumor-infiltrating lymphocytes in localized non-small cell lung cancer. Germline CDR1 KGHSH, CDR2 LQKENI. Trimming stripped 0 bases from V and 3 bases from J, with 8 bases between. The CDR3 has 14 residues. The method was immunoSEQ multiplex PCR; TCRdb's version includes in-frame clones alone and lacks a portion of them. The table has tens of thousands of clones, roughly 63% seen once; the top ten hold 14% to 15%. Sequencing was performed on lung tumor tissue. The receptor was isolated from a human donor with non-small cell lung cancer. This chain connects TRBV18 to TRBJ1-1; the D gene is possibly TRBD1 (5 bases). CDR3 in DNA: TGTGCCAGCTCACCACCGGGGGACCACACTGAAGCTTTCTTT. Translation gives CASSPPGDHTEAFF.